The next 27 T cell receptor beta chains were all read from a single sample in a study of cytomegalovirus exposure and HLA in healthy donors. The PCR was carried out with 60 Vbeta primers and 13 Jbeta primers. Assay used: immunoSEQ multiplex PCR; TCRdb lists only in-frame clones, some missing. The data show some 160,000 clones, 84% seen once. Material for sequencing was PBMCs. These receptors were taken from a man between 18 and 35 years old in good health and CMV-seronegative.

The V call is TRBV5-1, the J call TRBJ2-7, with 8 bases aligning to TRBD2. The CDR3 totals 14 residues. Trimming took 6 bases from V and 1 from J; bases not matched to a gene: 6. Germline loops: CDR1 SGHRS, CDR2 YFSETQ. This chain's CDR3 is CASNPGGESYEQYF. The CDR3 nucleotides are TGCGCCAGCAACCCGGGGGGGGAGTCCTACGAGCAGTACTTC.

The chain links TRBV18 to TRBJ2-3; 7 bases agree with TRBD2. This CDR3 has 14 amino acids. Trimming cost V 3 bases and J 5 bases; bases outside gene matches: 5. CDR1 is KGHSH and CDR2 is LQKENI in the germline V gene. CDR3: CASSPGLDQDTQYF. Written as DNA, the CDR3 is TGTGCCAGCTCACCCGGACTAGATCAAGATACGCAGTATTTT.

The chain uses TRBV6-5 and TRBJ1-2; D remains unclear. Germline CDR1 reads MNHEY; CDR2 reads SVGAGI. Trimming left V 0 bases short and J 4 bases short, with 9 bases between. The CDR3 totals 14 residues. The CDR3 DNA follows: TGTGCCAGCAGTTACTCGAAAGGGAGCTATGGCTACACCTTC. Translating it yields CASSYSKGSYGYTF.

This chain uses TRBV19 with TRBJ2-2; 7 bases agree with TRBD2. Germline loops: CDR1 LNHDA, CDR2 SQIVND (reference sequence). The length of the CDR3 is 16 residues. Germline trimming cut 0 bases from V and 4 bases from J; bases unmatched to any gene: 5. The CDR3 DNA reads TGTGCCAGTAGTATAGAGGGAGGGCCGGGCACCGGGGAGCTGTTTTTT. Translation: CASSIEGGPGTGELFF.

CDR3 in amino acids: CASSFDRGAEAFF. In DNA form, the CDR3 reads TGCGCCAGCAGCTTTGACAGGGGAGCTGAAGCTTTCTTT. This chain connects TRBV5-1 to TRBJ1-1, with 8 bases lining up with TRBD1. The CDR3 sequence is 13 residues long. Germline CDR1 is SGHRS and CDR2 is YFSETQ. Trimming took 2 bases from V and 6 from J; bases not matched to a gene: 3.

This clone was observed a single time. The V and J genes are TRBV2 and TRBJ2-2; 10 bases line up with TRBD2. Trimming cost V 7 bases and J 3 bases; bases outside gene matches: 5. CDR1 is SNHLY and CDR2 is FYNNEI in the germline V gene. The CDR3 is 15 amino acids. The CDR3 DNA follows: TGTGCCAGCACGGCTAGCGGGAGCGACACCGGGGAGCTGTTTTTT. This sequence encodes CASTASGSDTGELFF.

V gene TRBV27 combines with J gene TRBJ2-2; D is possibly TRBD2 (5 bases). CDR3 size: 15 residues. Looked up from germline, CDR1 is MNHEY and CDR2 is SMNVEV (reference sequence). The V end was cut by 10 bases, the J end by 8 bases, with 23 bases between. The DNA for the CDR3 is TGTGCCACCAAACCCACAAGGGTGGAGGTAGGGGAGCTGTTTTTT. Its protein product is CATKPTRVEVGELFF.

V usage is TRBV4-1 and J usage is TRBJ1-6, with 8 bases lining up with TRBD1. The CDR3 sequence is 15 residues long. J was trimmed by 6 bases and V by 4 bases; bases with no gene match: 5. From germline, CDR1 is MGHRA and CDR2 YSYEKL. The CDR3 protein is CASSRTGGANSPLHF. In DNA, the CDR3 is TGCGCCAGCAGCCGCACAGGGGGGGCTAATTCACCCCTCCACTTT.

The chain combines TRBV9 with TRBJ2-2, with 8 bases fitting TRBD1. Trimming cost V 5 bases and J 4 bases; bases outside gene matches: 19. CDR3 length: 19 amino acids. Germline V lookup: CDR1 SGDLS, CDR2 YYNGEE. The DNA of the CDR3 is TGTGCCAGCAGTCGCGCCCGGGACAGGTGGGGATTTGGCACCGGGGAGCTGTTTTTT. Amino acid sequence: CASSRARDRWGFGTGELFF.

This chain uses TRBV6-1 with TRBJ1-1; 8 bases fit TRBD1. CDR3 size: 12 residues. Germline lookup yields CDR1 MNHNS and CDR2 SASEGT. V gave up 10 bases and J gave up 8 bases; unmatched junction bases: 9. The CDR3 sequence: CAIAQGVSEAFF. In DNA, the CDR3 is TGTGCCATCGCACAGGGGGTCTCCGAAGCTTTCTTT.

This chain joins TRBV10-3 and TRBJ1-3, with TRBD1 identical over 7 bases. The CDR3 extends over 15 amino acids. The V segment lost 0 bases and the J segment 3 bases; nucleotides outside the gene matches: 2. CDR1 is ENHRY, CDR2 SYGVKD, per germline. CDR3 protein: CAISESGTVGNTIYF. Here the CDR3 DNA reads TGTGCCATCAGTGAGTCGGGGACAGTTGGAAACACCATATATTTT.

V usage is TRBV11-2 and J usage is TRBJ2-1, with 7 bases identical to TRBD1. This CDR3 region has 15 residues. The germline CDR1 and CDR2 sequences are SGHAT and FQNNGV. V was clipped by 1 base and J by 3 bases; unmatched bases: 3. The CDR3 region has the DNA TGTGCCAGCAGCTTAGTCAGGGGGATCTACAATGAGCAGTTCTTC. Amino acid sequence: CASSLVRGIYNEQFF.

V is TRBV27 and J is TRBJ1-4; TRBD1 is a possible D gene (5 bases). CDR3 length: 17 residues. Trimming shortened V by 7 bases and J by 1 base, and 19 bases separated the two germline ends. Germline CDR1 is MNHEY and CDR2 is SMNVEV (reference sequence). CDR3 residues: CASTWTGGVRTNEKLFF. CDR3 sequence (DNA): TGTGCCAGCACCTGGACCGGGGGTGTAAGAACTAATGAAAAACTGTTTTTT.

The V gene is TRBV6-4, the J gene TRBJ2-3, with D tentatively TRBD2 (5 bases). Trimming took off 6 bases at V and 1 base at J, with 11 bases between the two ends. CDR1 and CDR2 from the germline V gene are MRHNA and SNTAGT. This CDR3 is 14 amino acids long. CDR3 in amino acids: CASSRGSGTDTQYF. CDR3 sequence (DNA): TGTGCCAGCAGCCGAGGGAGCGGCACAGATACGCAGTATTTT.

Only one count was recorded for this clone. The chain joins TRBV6-5 to TRBJ1-1; the D gene is possibly TRBD1 (5 bases). Germline V gene sequence: CDR1 MNHEY, CDR2 SVGAGI. The CDR3 totals 13 residues. Between the trimmed V and J ends, which lost 5 bases and 8 bases, there was a span of 15 bases. Written as DNA, the CDR3 is TGTGCCAGCAGTCCCGGGGGAGCCTTCGAAGCTTTCTTT. Translation gives CASSPGGAFEAFF.

With respect to this clone: The same CDR3 also results from other DNA sequences found in this sample. The CDR3 is CASSGERESYEQYF. CDR3 bases: TGTGCCAGCAGCGGGGAGCGAGAGTCGTACGAGCAGTACTTC. This chain links TRBV13 with TRBJ2-7; tentative D call: TRBD2 (5 bases). Trimming pared 5 bases from V and 4 bases from J, leaving 15 bases between. Per germline, CDR1 PRHDT and CDR2 FYEKMQ (reference sequence). There are 14 residues in the CDR3.

The V and J genes are TRBV7-2 and TRBJ2-2, with TRBD2 identical over 7 bases. With 1 base clipped from V and 6 bases from J, the junction kept 5 bases outside the gene matches. CDR1 and CDR2 (germline): SGHTA, FQGNSA. This CDR3 is 15 amino acids long. The CDR3 here is CASSLVAGAAGELFF. The CDR3 DNA reads TGTGCCAGCAGCTTAGTGGCGGGAGCCGCCGGGGAGCTGTTTTTT. Drawing the rest from reference TRBV7-2 and TRBJ2-2, the complete variable domain is GAGVSQSPSNKVTEKGKDVELRCDPISGHTALYWYRQSLGQGLEFLIYFQGNSAPDKSGLPSDRFSAERTGGSVSTLTIQRTQQEDSAVYLCASSLVAGAAGELFFGEGSRLTVL.

V gene TRBV9 combines with J gene TRBJ2-5; 10 bases map to TRBD2. Germline CDR1 reads SGDLS; CDR2 reads YYNGEE. With 3 bases clipped from V and 5 bases from J, the junction kept 4 bases outside the gene matches. The CDR3 is 14 residues long. The CDR3 nucleotides are TGTGCCAGCAGCGCGGGACTAGCGAGGGAGACCCAGTACTTC. Translated: CASSAGLARETQYF.

V gene TRBV2 combines with J gene TRBJ1-5; TRBD1 matches 12 bases. J lost 6 bases, V lost 8 bases, and 11 bases had no gene match. Germline CDR1 SNHLY, CDR2 FYNNEI. The CDR3 totals 16 residues. The CDR3 loop reads CASSTLGQGAGQPQHF. The DNA for the CDR3 is TGTGCCAGCTCAACACTGGGACAGGGGGCGGGTCAGCCCCAGCATTTT.

The chain has TRBV5-1 and TRBJ2-2; maybe TRBD1 (5 bases). Trimming took 1 base from V and 2 from J, leaving 9 bases between them. There are 15 residues in the CDR3. CDR1 and CDR2 (germline): SGHRS, YFSETQ. The CDR3 protein is CASSLSQGNTGELFF. CDR3 nucleotide sequence: TGCGCCAGCAGCTTGAGTCAGGGTAACACCGGGGAGCTGTTTTTT.

The chain joins TRBV4-1 to TRBJ2-7; TRBD1 might be the D (6 bases). The CDR3 has 14 amino acids. V was shortened by 2 bases and J by 6 bases, with 14 bases between the two germline ends. Germline V gene sequence: CDR1 MGHRA, CDR2 YSYEKL. The CDR3 here is CASSQTTGLSEQYF. The CDR3 nucleotides are TGCGCCAGCAGCCAAACCACAGGGCTGAGCGAGCAGTACTTC.

The DNA for the CDR3 is TGCGCCAGCAGCTTGCTCTCACCCGGGGTTGAAAAACTGTTTTTT. Its translation is CASSLLSPGVEKLFF. The V and J genes are TRBV5-1 and TRBJ1-4; D remains unclear. The V end was cut by 1 base, the J end by 7 bases, with 14 bases between. The CDR3 is 15 amino acids. Germline CDR1 is SGHRS and CDR2 is YFSETQ.

The chain is built from TRBV4-1 and TRBJ2-1, with D tentatively TRBD2 (6 bases). Germline V gene data show CDR1 as MGHRA and CDR2 as YSYEKL. The CDR3 has 18 amino acids. Trimming pared 2 bases from V and 0 bases from J, leaving 17 bases between. The CDR3 sequence is CASSQTPPGLGSYNEQFF. The CDR3 region has the DNA TGCGCCAGCAGCCAAACCCCGCCGGGACTTGGCTCCTACAATGAGCAGTTCTTC.

The gene calls are TRBV7-9 and TRBJ2-5, with D perhaps TRBD1 (6 bases). This CDR3 contains 15 residues. Germline V gives CDR1 SEHNR, CDR2 FQNEAQ (reference sequence). V was trimmed by 2 bases and J by 2 bases, leaving 12 bases between them. For the CDR3, the DNA is TGTGCCAGCAGCTTACATTGGGGGCTACAAGAGACCCAGTACTTC. Translated, it gives CASSLHWGLQETQYF. The entire variable domain, with the rest obtained from reference TRBV7-9 and TRBJ2-5, is as follows: DTGVSQNPRHKITKRGQNVTFRCDPISEHNRLYWYRQTLGQGPEFLTYFQNEAQLEKSRLLSDRFSAERPKGSFSTLEIQRTEQGDSAMYLCASSLHWGLQETQYFGPGTRLLVL.

The chain employs TRBV27 and TRBJ2-7; TRBD2 matches at 8 bases. CDR1 is MNHEY and CDR2 is SMNVEV in the germline V gene (reference sequence). CDR3 length: 17 amino acids. Unmatched junction bases numbered 16, after V lost 4 bases and J lost 5 bases. CDR3 coding DNA: TGTGCCAGCAGTTCCCCGAGAACAGCGGGAGCGGTTAACGAGCAGTACTTC. It codes for CASSSPRTAGAVNEQYF.

This clone is a singleton in its sample. The chain is built from TRBV18 and TRBJ2-1; 13 bases align to TRBD2. From germline, CDR1 is KGHSH and CDR2 LQKENI. V lost 2 bases, J lost 5 bases, and 9 bases stayed unmatched. The CDR3 covers 18 residues. CDR3 in DNA: TGTGCCAGCTCACCAGGGACAGGCGGACTAGCGGGAGACAATGAGCAGTTCTTC. Its protein product is CASSPGTGGLAGDNEQFF.

This clone occurred once. The chain combines TRBV9 with TRBJ1-2; weak D call: TRBD1 (6 bases). The germline V and J ends were trimmed by 0 bases and 4 bases, with 13 bases remaining between them. This CDR3 region has 15 residues. The germline gives CDR1 SGDLS, CDR2 YYNGEE. The DNA of the CDR3 is TGTGCCAGCAGCGTAGCCGGTCAGGGGAGCTATGGCTACACCTTC. This codes for CASSVAGQGSYGYTF. Looking up the rest from reference TRBV9 and TRBJ1-2 gives the full variable domain: DSGVTQTPKHLITATGQRVTLRCSPRSGDLSVYWYQQSLDQGLQFLIQYYNGEERAKGNILERFSAQQFPDLHSELNLSSLELGDSALYFCASSVAGQGSYGYTFGSGTRLTVV.